Below, 11 T cell receptor beta chains from the same sample are listed, as sequenced in a study of blood T cell repertoires in COVID-19. The protocol was immunoSEQ multiplex PCR, while the TCRdb copy is restricted to in-frame clones and leaves out a portion. The sample contains approximately 100,000 clones, roughly 84% of which appear only once. Sequenced sample: peripheral blood. Source of these receptors: a man in his fifties or sixties with acute or convalescent COVID-19.

J is TRBJ2-7 and V is TRBV6-2 or TRBV6-3; 7 bases agree with TRBD1. V trimming: 5 bases; J trimming: 4 bases; junction bases outside the gene matches: 8. The CDR3 is 14 amino acids. The germline CDR1 and CDR2 sequences are MNHEY and SVGEGT. CDR3 sequence reads: CASSTLQGRYEQYF. Here the CDR3 DNA reads TGTGCCAGCAGTACCCTACAGGGGCGGTACGAGCAGTACTTC.

In its sample, this clone was seen once. This chain connects TRBV19 to TRBJ2-2; a weak D match, TRBD2 (5 bases). CDR1 LNHDA and CDR2 SQIVND come from the germline V gene (reference sequence). This CDR3 contains 18 residues. The V gene lost 5 bases and the J gene lost 3 bases, with 22 bases spanning the gap. In DNA, the CDR3 is TGTGCCAGTAGTTCCGTGAGGTGGCGAGCGGTGTACACCGGGGAGCTGTTTTTT. Protein product: CASSSVRWRAVYTGELFF.

The rearrangement joins TRBV9 to TRBJ2-5, with D perhaps matching TRBD2 (6 bases). There are 14 residues in the CDR3. Germline CDR1 is SGDLS and CDR2 is YYNGEE. V was shortened by 3 bases and J by 4 bases, with 13 bases between the two germline ends. For the CDR3, the DNA is TGTGCCAGCAGCGCCAGACTAGTCGGAGAGACCCAGTACTTC. It specifies CASSARLVGETQYF.

The rearrangement uses TRBV24-1 and TRBJ2-1, with unresolved D. Germline V lookup: CDR1 KGHDR, CDR2 SFDVKD. The CDR3 is made up of 13 amino acids. Trimming removed 5 bases from V and 2 bases from J, with 6 bases in between. CDR3 sequence (DNA): TGTGCCACCAGTGGCCAGACCTACAATGAGCAGTTCTTC. This sequence encodes CATSGQTYNEQFF.

The V call is TRBV7-9, the J call TRBJ1-5; 9 bases are a match to TRBD1. The germline V gene encodes CDR1 SEHNR and CDR2 FQNEAQ (reference sequence). V was clipped by 1 base and J by 1 base; unmatched bases: 2. This CDR3 is 16 amino acids long. This CDR3 is CASSLGTGDSNQPQHF. The CDR3 nucleotides read TGTGCCAGCAGCTTAGGGACAGGGGACAGCAATCAGCCCCAGCATTTT.

CDR3 DNA: TGTGCCAGCAGCTTAACTCGTACGGGAGGCTACACCTTC. Translation: CASSLTRTGGYTF. This chain connects TRBV7-3 to TRBJ1-2, with D unclear. The CDR3 runs to 13 residues. Germline V gene sequence: CDR1 SGHTA, CDR2 FQGTGA. Deletions cut 0 bases from V and 8 bases from J, with 10 bases between.

The chain employs TRBV10-3 and TRBJ2-1; 10 nucleotides line up with TRBD2. The V gene's germline CDR1 is ENHRY and CDR2 SYGVKD. The CDR3 consists of 15 residues. Trimming at V came to 3 bases and at J to 8 bases, leaving 7 bases not matched to a gene. The CDR3 here is CAISDPSGGSYEQFF. CDR3 DNA sequence: TGTGCCATCAGTGACCCTAGCGGGGGAAGTTATGAGCAGTTCTTC.

The genes are TRBV5-5 and TRBJ2-7; no definite D call. Germline CDR1 is SGHKS and CDR2 is YYEKEE (reference sequence). CDR3 length: 14 amino acids. V shed 4 bases and J shed 0 bases, with 11 bases lying between them. CDR3 sequence (DNA): TGTGCCAGCAGCGTTTGGTCGAGCTCCTACGAGCAGTACTTC. It encodes CASSVWSSSYEQYF. The complete variable domain, with remaining parts taken from reference TRBV5-5 and TRBJ2-7, reads DAGVTQSPTHLIKTRGQQVTLRCSPISGHKSVSWYQQVLGQGPQFIFQYYEKEERGRGNFPDRFSARQFPNYSSELNVNALLLGDSALYLCASSVWSSSYEQYFGPGTRLTVT.

The V gene is TRBV12-3 or TRBV12-4, the J gene TRBJ2-1, with TRBD1 matching 8 bases. V trimming: 4 bases; J trimming: 6 bases; junction bases outside the gene matches: 2. CDR3 length: 13 amino acids. The chain's CDR3 is CASSSGGLNEQFF. The CDR3 bases are TGTGCCAGCAGTTCAGGGGGCCTCAATGAGCAGTTCTTC.

V is TRBV4-1 and J is TRBJ1-1; D remains ambiguous. CDR3 size: 16 residues. Deletions cut 4 bases from V and 1 base from J, with 16 bases between. The germline V gene has CDR1 MGHRA and CDR2 YSYEKL. The CDR3 loop is CASSPEPSVRNTEAFF. In DNA, the CDR3 is TGCGCCAGCAGCCCGGAACCCAGCGTCAGGAACACTGAAGCTTTCTTT.

The V and J genes are TRBV28 and TRBJ1-2; tentatively, D is TRBD1 (5 bases). CDR3 length equals 13 residues. Trimming removed 2 bases at V and 6 bases at J, with 10 bases between. Germline V gene sequence: CDR1 MDHEN, CDR2 SYDVKM. The CDR3 protein is CASSLPGTDGYTF. CDR3 bases: TGTGCCAGCAGTTTACCAGGGACTGATGGCTACACCTTC.